The 29 T cell receptor beta chains in this list originate from one sample, sequenced in a study of T-cell memory formation after mild COVID-19. TCRdb fed the 5' RACE reads into MiXCR, producing one record per CDR3 protein. Of around 440,000 distinct CDR3 sequences listed, roughly 18% are singletons. The specimen was PBMCs or a T cell subset sorted from them (not recorded which). These receptors were collected from an adult woman who had mild COVID-19 (a few samples of this study predate the infection). Cell type and time point are not known.

This chain links TRBV24-1 with TRBJ2-1, with 9 nucleotides matching TRBD1. This CDR3 has 20 residues. The junction had 20 bases not matched to a gene; V was cut back by 6 bases and J by 3 bases. Germline V lookup: CDR1 KGHDR, CDR2 SFDVKD. CDR3 region: CATSPTPGQGGGAYYNEQFF. The CDR3 DNA is TGTGCCACCAGTCCAACCCCGGGACAGGGAGGGGGGGCCTACTACAATGAGCAGTTCTTC.

This clonotype was counted a few times. The chain uses TRBV6-2 or TRBV6-3 and TRBJ2-7, with TRBD2 matching 9 bases. CDR1 MNHEY and CDR2 SVGEGT come from the germline V gene. Germline trimming cut 6 bases from V and 7 bases from J; bases unmatched to any gene: 7. The CDR3 covers 13 residues. CDR3 residues: CASSGTSFGEQYF. The CDR3 DNA reads as TGTGCCAGCAGCGGGACTAGCTTTGGGGAGCAGTACTTC.

In its sample, this clonotype was seen a few times. The chain couples TRBV7-3 to TRBJ2-2; D remains ambiguous. The V and J ends lost 5 bases and 2 bases respectively, with 6 bases between them. Looked up from germline, CDR1 is SGHTA and CDR2 is FQGTGA. The CDR3 extends over 13 amino acids. The CDR3 sequence is CASSLPNTGELFF. CDR3 DNA: TGTGCCAGCAGCCTTCCAAACACCGGGGAGCTGTTTTTT.

The chain uses TRBV7-2 and TRBJ2-7; 14 bases agree with TRBD2. Trimming removed 1 base from V and 3 bases from J; junction bases left unmatched: 2. Germline V gene sequence: CDR1 SGHTA, CDR2 FQGNSA. This CDR3 is 16 amino acids long. CDR3 DNA: TGTGCCAGCAGCTTAGGAGGGACTAGCGGGGGCTACGAGCAGTACTTC. Protein: CASSLGGTSGGYEQYF.

V gene TRBV5-4 combines with J gene TRBJ2-7, with D perhaps TRBD1 or TRBD2 (5 bases each). Germline V gives CDR1 SGHNT, CDR2 YYREEE (reference sequence). V shed 3 bases and J shed 3 bases, with 19 bases lying between them. This CDR3 is built from 16 residues. CDR3 region: CASSSGGRDGLYEQYF. CDR3 in DNA: TGTGCCAGCAGCTCAGGAGGCAGGGACGGTCTCTACGAGCAGTACTTC.

The genes are TRBV6-5 and TRBJ1-1; D not certain. The CDR3 is made up of 13 amino acids. Germline V lookup: CDR1 MNHEY, CDR2 SVGAGI. The germline V and J ends were trimmed by 6 bases and 1 base, with 9 bases remaining between them. Written as DNA, the CDR3 is TGTGCCAGCAGAGCACGGGGGAACACTGAAGCTTTCTTT. Amino acids: CASRARGNTEAFF.

The sample holds one count of this clonotype. V gene TRBV29-1 combines with J gene TRBJ2-5; 7 bases agree with TRBD1. V was pared by 6 bases and J by 5 bases, with 15 bases of the junction left unmatched. The CDR3 length is 15 residues. Germline V CDR1 and CDR2: SQVTM, ANQGSEA. The CDR3 DNA follows: TGCAGCGTAGTCGGACAGGCCGGCGTCCCGGAGACCCAGTACTTC. Residues: CSVVGQAGVPETQYF. Supplemented by reference TRBV29-1 and TRBJ2-5, the full variable domain reads SAVISQKPSRDICQRGTSLTIQCQVDSQVTMMFWYRQQPGQSLTLIATANQGSEATYESGFVIDKFPISRPNLTFSTLTVSNMSPEDSSIYLCSVVGQAGVPETQYFGPGTRLLVL.

This clonotype turned up a few times. This sequence joins TRBV7-9 and TRBJ2-7, with D uncertain. The ends were cut back, 7 bases at V and 0 bases at J, with 16 bases in the middle. CDR3 length: 15 residues. The germline gives CDR1 SEHNR, CDR2 FQNEAQ (reference sequence). CDR3 residues: CASMLTVGFSYEQYF. DNA of the CDR3: TGTGCCAGCATGTTAACAGTCGGTTTCTCCTACGAGCAGTACTTC.

This clonotype came up a few times. The J gene is TRBJ2-5, the V gene TRBV5-1; maybe TRBD1 (5 bases). CDR1 is SGHRS, CDR2 YFSETQ, per germline. Trimming removed 5 bases from V and 2 bases from J, with 10 bases in between. This CDR3 comprises 13 residues. The CDR3 nucleotides are TGCGCCAGCAGGATGACAGCTCAAGAGACCCAGTACTTC. It codes for CASRMTAQETQYF.

To note about this clonotype: An end of the junction differs from the germline gene, which may be a read error. The chain is built from TRBV7-8 and TRBJ2-1; TRBD2 matches 9 bases. CDR1 is SGHVS and CDR2 is FQNEAQ in the germline V gene. The CDR3 is 16 residues long. CDR3: CASSLAGGRAGNEQLF. Written as DNA, the CDR3 is TGTGCCAGCAGCTTAGCTGGCGGGAGGGCCGGTAATGAGCAGTTATTC.

The V and J genes are TRBV29-1 and TRBJ2-1; possibly TRBD2 for D (6 bases). Germline V lookup: CDR1 SQVTM, CDR2 ANQGSEA. The CDR3 spans 18 residues. Trimming removed 5 bases from V and 2 bases from J, with 25 bases in between. As DNA, the CDR3 is TGCAGCGTTATCAAGGTGGGAGGAGGTCGCGGGGCCTACAATGAGCAGTTCTTC. Translated, it gives CSVIKVGGGRGAYNEQFF.

In this sample, this clonotype turned up a few times. The chain recombines TRBV7-6 with TRBJ2-3, with 8 positions matching TRBD1. CDR1 is SGHVS and CDR2 is FNYEAQ in the germline V gene. Germline trimming cut 4 bases from V and 1 base from J; bases unmatched to any gene: 7. This CDR3 is 16 amino acids long. CDR3: CASSSRGDRRTDTQYF. In DNA, the CDR3 is TGTGCCAGCAGCTCCAGAGGGGACAGGCGCACAGATACGCAGTATTTT.

The chain recombines TRBV20-1 with TRBJ1-2; 8 nucleotides line up with TRBD1. V was clipped by 3 bases and J by 8 bases; unmatched bases: 5. CDR3 length: 12 residues. Germline loops: CDR1 DFQATT, CDR2 SNEGSKA (reference sequence). The CDR3 loop is CSASDNRGGYTF. Written as DNA, the CDR3 is TGCAGTGCTAGCGATAACAGGGGGGGCTACACCTTC.

The rearrangement uses TRBV20-1 and TRBJ1-1, with a possible D match to TRBD1 (5 bases). Trimming shortened V by 2 bases and J by 1 base, and 11 bases separated the two germline ends. There are 14 residues in the CDR3. Germline assignment: CDR1 DFQATT and CDR2 SNEGSKA (reference sequence). The CDR3 bases are TGCAGTGCTAGACGGGGACCGGGGAACACTGAAGCTTTCTTT. Residues: CSARRGPGNTEAFF.

This clonotype was detected a few times. The J gene is TRBJ2-1, the V gene TRBV5-1; maybe TRBD2 (6 bases). CDR1 SGHRS and CDR2 YFSETQ come from the germline V gene. With 4 bases removed from V and 6 bases from J, the gap between germline ends came to 17 bases. CDR3 length: 15 residues. The CDR3 region is CASSPVNGRGNEQFF. In nucleotides, the CDR3 is TGCGCCAGCAGCCCAGTGAACGGGAGAGGCAATGAGCAGTTCTTC.

V and J are TRBV3-1 and TRBJ1-2; D unclear. The germline V and J ends were trimmed by 8 bases and 2 bases, with 6 bases remaining between them. The CDR3 totals 11 residues. The germline V gene has CDR1 LGHDT and CDR2 YNNKEL (reference sequence). CDR3 in DNA: TGTGCCAGCTCCGAAAACTATGGCTACACCTTC. It is translated as CASSENYGYTF.

This clonotype has a single count. The V gene is TRBV9, the J gene TRBJ2-7; TRBD2 matches at 8 bases. Germline trimming cut 3 bases from V and 3 bases from J; bases unmatched to any gene: 8. The CDR3 runs to 15 residues. From germline, CDR1 is SGDLS and CDR2 YYNGEE. CDR3 region: CASSEGGAGVYEQYF. CDR3 DNA sequence: TGTGCCAGCAGCGAAGGGGGAGCGGGAGTCTACGAGCAGTACTTC.

The chain employs TRBV12-3 or TRBV12-4 and TRBJ1-5; TRBD1 matches 7 bases. The CDR3 runs to 14 residues. With V trimmed by 7 bases and J by 3 bases, 6 bases remained unmatched. The CDR3 DNA sequence: TGTGCCAGCACCCGGGACAGCCCCAATCAGCCCCAGCATTTT. The encoded protein is CASTRDSPNQPQHF.

V gene TRBV6-5 combines with J gene TRBJ2-4, with 10 bases fitting TRBD1. CDR3 length: 18 residues. Losses at the gene ends were 0 bases for V and 3 bases for J; bases not matched to a gene: 8. Germline loops: CDR1 MNHEY, CDR2 SVGAGI. The CDR3 protein is CASSYSGQGRWGKNIQYF. As DNA, the CDR3 is TGTGCCAGCAGTTACTCGGGACAGGGGCGTTGGGGCAAAAACATTCAGTACTTC.

This clonotype was observed a few times. V usage is TRBV13 and J usage is TRBJ2-4, with a tentative D call TRBD2 (5 bases). Germline CDR1 and CDR2: PRHDT and FYEKMQ (reference sequence). There are 14 residues in the CDR3. V was cut by 3 bases and J by 6 bases, with 12 bases left in between. CDR3 protein: CASSLVNEGNIQYF. The CDR3 DNA reads as TGTGCCAGCAGCTTGGTGAATGAGGGAAACATTCAGTACTTC.

A few counts support this clonotype. V is TRBV7-2 and J is TRBJ1-5; D not certain. Germline CDR1 and CDR2: SGHTA and FQGNSA. The V end lost 0 bases, the J end lost 6 bases, and 9 bases lay between the germline ends. There are 14 residues in the CDR3. CDR3 sequence (DNA): TGTGCCAGCAGCTTAGCCCCGTTCGGTCAGCCCCAGCATTTT. This translates into CASSLAPFGQPQHF.

This clonotype has a handful of counts. The J gene is TRBJ2-7, the V gene TRBV10-3; no firm D call. The CDR3 has 14 residues. Germline V lookup: CDR1 ENHRY, CDR2 SYGVKD. V lost 3 bases, J lost 12 bases, and 21 bases lay in between. This CDR3 reads CAISDVPPRNWVYF. The CDR3 DNA reads as TGTGCCATCAGTGACGTCCCCCCCAGAAATTGGGTGTACTTC.

In its sample, this clonotype was seen a few times. The chain couples TRBV11-3 to TRBJ2-3; tentative D call: TRBD2 (6 bases). The CDR3 is made up of 12 amino acids. Trimming left V 8 bases short and J 9 bases short, with 15 bases between. Germline V gene data show CDR1 as SGHNT and CDR2 as YENEEA. The DNA for the CDR3 is TGTGCCAGCGGCCGGGACTTGGGAACGCAGTATTTT. It codes for CASGRDLGTQYF.

This clonotype was detected only a few times. One junction end does not reproduce the germline sequence, and a read error may be involved. The chain joins TRBV7-7 to TRBJ2-7; no definite D call. The germline V gene has CDR1 SSHAT and CDR2 FNYEAQ (reference sequence). CDR3 length: 10 residues. DNA of the CDR3: TGTGCCAGCAGCTCCAACGAGCAGTACTTC. Its translation is CASSSNEQYF.

This clonotype was observed a few times. V and J are TRBV4-2 and TRBJ2-1; TRBD1 matches 8 bases. Trimming at V came to 3 bases and at J to 6 bases, leaving 7 bases not matched to a gene. In germline, CDR1 is LGHNA, CDR2 YNFKEQ. The CDR3 loop spans 15 amino acids. CDR3 DNA sequence: TGTGCCAGCAGCCAGGACCGGACAGGGTTCAATGAGCAGTTCTTC. This codes for CASSQDRTGFNEQFF.

This chain links TRBV4-1 with TRBJ2-7, with unresolved D. Per the germline V gene, CDR1 is MGHRA and CDR2 is YSYEKL. The CDR3 length is 16 residues. Trimming left V 2 bases short and J 2 bases short, with 16 bases between. The CDR3 DNA reads as TGCGCCAGCAGCCAAACGAGTGTGGGCTTTACCTACGAGCAGTACTTC. This gives the protein CASSQTSVGFTYEQYF.

The rearrangement joins TRBV7-8 to TRBJ2-1; D is undetermined. The V end was cut by 3 bases, the J end by 0 bases, with 15 bases between. Germline CDR1 SGHVS, CDR2 FQNEAQ. The CDR3 covers 17 residues. CDR3 in DNA: TGTGCCAGCAGCTTTCCCTTGGGCGGCACCTCCTACAATGAGCAGTTCTTC. Translating gives CASSFPLGGTSYNEQFF.

The V and J genes are TRBV15 and TRBJ1-4; D possibly corresponds to TRBD1 (5 bases). Trimming cost V 1 base and J 3 bases, with 9 bases left between them. Germline loops: CDR1 LNHNV, CDR2 YYDKDF (reference sequence). This CDR3 contains 15 residues. This CDR3 is CATSRVKGPNEKLFF. DNA for the CDR3: TGTGCCACCAGCAGAGTTAAGGGACCTAATGAAAAACTGTTTTTT.

The rearrangement links TRBV2 to TRBJ2-7, with 7 bases identical to TRBD1. Germline V gene sequence: CDR1 SNHLY, CDR2 FYNNEI. Germline trimming cut 6 bases from V and 4 bases from J; bases unmatched to any gene: 12. This CDR3 contains 15 residues. This chain's CDR3 is CASRAGTEVGYEQYF. Here the CDR3 DNA reads TGTGCCAGCAGGGCCGGGACAGAGGTGGGTTACGAGCAGTACTTC.